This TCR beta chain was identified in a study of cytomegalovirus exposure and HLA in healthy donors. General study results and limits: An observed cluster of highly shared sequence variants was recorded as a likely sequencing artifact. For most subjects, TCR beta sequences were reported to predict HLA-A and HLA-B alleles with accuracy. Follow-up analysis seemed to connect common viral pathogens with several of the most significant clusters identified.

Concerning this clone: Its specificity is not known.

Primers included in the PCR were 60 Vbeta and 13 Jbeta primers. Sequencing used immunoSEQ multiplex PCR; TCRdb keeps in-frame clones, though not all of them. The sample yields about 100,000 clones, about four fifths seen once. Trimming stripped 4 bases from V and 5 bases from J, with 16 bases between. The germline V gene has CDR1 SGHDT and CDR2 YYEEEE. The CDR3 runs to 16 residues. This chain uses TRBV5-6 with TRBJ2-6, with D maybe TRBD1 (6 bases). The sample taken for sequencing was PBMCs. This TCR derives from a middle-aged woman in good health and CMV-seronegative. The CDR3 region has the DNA TGTGCCAGCAGCCCCGGACAGCCCGGGCGGGCCAACGTCCTGACTTTC. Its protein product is CASSPGQPGRANVLTF.